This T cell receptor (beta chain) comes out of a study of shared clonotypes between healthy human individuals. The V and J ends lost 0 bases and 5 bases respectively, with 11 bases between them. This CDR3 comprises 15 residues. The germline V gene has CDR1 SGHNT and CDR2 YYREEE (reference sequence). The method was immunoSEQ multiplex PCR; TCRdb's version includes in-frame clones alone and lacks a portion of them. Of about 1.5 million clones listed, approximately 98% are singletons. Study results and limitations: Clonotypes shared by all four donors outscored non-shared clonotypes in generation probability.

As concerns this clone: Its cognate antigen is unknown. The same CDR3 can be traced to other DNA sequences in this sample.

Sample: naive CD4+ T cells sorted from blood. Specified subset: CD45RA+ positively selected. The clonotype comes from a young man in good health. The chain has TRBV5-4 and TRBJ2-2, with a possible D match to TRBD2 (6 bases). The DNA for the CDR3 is TGTGCCAGCAGCTTGGGTGGGAGGTCGACCGGGGAGCTGTTTTTT. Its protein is CASSLGGRSTGELFF. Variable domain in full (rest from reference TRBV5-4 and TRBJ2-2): ETGVTQSPTHLIKTRGQQVTLRCSSQSGHNTVSWYQQALGQGPQFIFQYYREEENGRGNFPPRFSGLQFPNYSSELNVNALELDDSALYLCASSLGGRSTGELFFGEGSRLTVL.